These T cell receptor beta chains were read from a single sample in a study of blood T cell repertoires in COVID-19. Repertoires were generated with immunoSEQ multiplex PCR, while TCRdb's copy carries only in-frame clones and drops some. Of 200,000 to 250,000 clones listed, 88% are singletons. The sequenced sample was peripheral blood. The source of these receptors is a man aged 70-80 years with acute or convalescent COVID-19. Both conserved end residues are part of each CDR3. Fields, in order: clone size, V gene, J gene, D gene, CDR3 protein, CDR3 DNA. The D gene is left open where the match is weak. Part of the rows lack a size; the others show once, few, many or a class for expanded clones.

NA	TRBV6-6	TRBJ1-4	TRBD1	CASSRGQVIGEKLFF	TGTGCCAGCAGTCGAGGACAGGTTATAGGAGAAAAACTGTTTTTT
once	TRBV10-3	TRBJ1-4	NA	CAISAGANEKLFF	TGTGCCATCAGCGCAGGGGCGAATGAAAAACTGTTTTTT
NA	TRBV18	TRBJ1-2	TRBD1	CASCPDRAGGYTF	TGTGCCAGCTGCCCGGACAGGGCGGGGGGCTACACCTTC
NA	TRBV28	TRBJ1-2	TRBD1	CASSLSTGTGGLMGYTF	TGTGCCAGCAGCCTTAGTACCGGGACAGGGGGGCTGATGGGCTACACCTTC
NA	TRBV29-1	TRBJ2-7	TRBD1	CSVVTGGTYEQYF	TGCAGCGTCGTGACAGGGGGAACCTACGAGCAGTACTTC
once	TRBV5-1	TRBJ2-2	NA	CASSSTNTGELFF	TGCGCCAGCAGCTCCACGAACACCGGGGAGCTGTTTTTT
NA	TRBV7-2	TRBJ1-1	NA	CASSVGPPAEAFF	TGTGCCAGCAGCGTTGGGCCTCCGGCTGAAGCTTTCTTT
NA	TRBV5-1	TRBJ1-1	TRBD1	CASRDQGGNTEAFF	TGCGCCAGCAGGGACCAGGGGGGGAACACTGAAGCTTTCTTT
NA	TRBV7-2	TRBJ2-1	NA	CASSLASGTYNEQFF	TGTGCCAGCAGCTTAGCTTCGGGAACCTACAATGAGCAGTTCTTC
NA	TRBV28	TRBJ2-7	TRBD2	CASSQSGTRTYEQYF	TGTGCCAGCAGCCAAAGCGGGACTAGAACCTACGAGCAGTACTTC
NA	TRBV14	TRBJ2-1	TRBD2	CASSQEGSSGRWEQFF	TGTGCCAGCAGCCAAGAAGGTTCTAGCGGGAGGTGGGAGCAGTTCTTC
once	TRBV7-2	TRBJ1-1	NA	CASSKQALNTEAFF	TGTGCCAGCAGTAAACAGGCATTGAACACTGAAGCTTTCTTT
NA	TRBV28	TRBJ2-5	TRBD1	CASSGAQGAYETQYF	TGTGCCAGCAGTGGCGCACAGGGGGCGTACGAGACCCAGTACTTC
once	TRBV9	TRBJ2-2	NA	CASSEGTGELFF	TGTGCCAGCAGCGAGGGGACCGGGGAGCTGTTTTTT
NA	TRBV10-3	TRBJ2-2	NA	CAISYGGGELFF	TGTGCCATCAGCTATGGAGGCGGGGAGCTGTTTTTT
NA	TRBV9	TRBJ2-3	TRBD2	CASSVGREGTDTQYF	TGTGCCAGCAGCGTAGGGCGGGAGGGCACAGATACGCAGTATTTT
NA	TRBV28	TRBJ2-1	NA	CASRSVRVEQFF	TGTGCCAGCAGGTCCGTTCGGGTCGAGCAGTTCTTC
NA	TRBV27	TRBJ2-1	TRBD1	CATRGGQNYNEQFF	TGTGCCACCAGAGGGGGACAGAACTACAATGAGCAGTTCTTC
NA	TRBV10-3	TRBJ2-2	NA	CATQEVKNTGELFF	TGTGCCACCCAGGAGGTCAAGAACACCGGGGAGCTGTTTTTT
NA	TRBV6-4	TRBJ1-5	NA	CASRRGGAGHNQPQHF	TGTGCCAGCAGGAGGGGGGGCGCGGGGCACAATCAGCCCCAGCATTTT
NA	TRBV6-5	TRBJ2-7	TRBD2	CASSYSSSGTYEQYF	TGTGCCAGCAGTTACTCATCTAGCGGAACCTACGAGCAGTACTTC
NA	TRBV6-5	TRBJ1-1	NA	CASSQGGLTEAFF	TGTGCCAGCAGCCAGGGAGGGCTCACTGAAGCTTTCTTT
NA	TRBV2	TRBJ1-4	NA	CASSPISGKDEKLFF	TGTGCCAGCAGTCCCATCTCAGGGAAGGATGAAAAACTGTTTTTT
once	TRBV7-3	TRBJ2-7	NA	CASSPTGGEQYF	TGTGCCAGCAGCCCGACTGGGGGGGAGCAGTACTTC
once	TRBV28	TRBJ1-1	TRBD1	CASSSGGTGTEAFF	TGTGCCAGCAGTTCAGGGGGCACGGGGACTGAAGCTTTCTTT
many	TRBV18	TRBJ2-2	NA	CASSPRPNTGELFF	TGTGCCAGCTCACCGAGGCCGAACACCGGGGAGCTGTTTTTT
NA	TRBV4-1	TRBJ1-2	TRBD1	CASSQETGGNYGYTF	TGCGCCAGCAGCCAGGAGACAGGGGGAAACTATGGCTACACCTTC
NA	TRBV5-4	TRBJ2-2	TRBD1	CASSLDRGAGELFF	TGTGCCAGCAGCTTAGACAGGGGAGCCGGGGAGCTGTTTTTT
NA	TRBV18	TRBJ2-2	TRBD2	CASSPRGLAGANTGELFF	TGTGCCAGCTCACCACGGGGACTAGCGGGAGCGAACACCGGGGAGCTGTTTTTT
NA	TRBV15	TRBJ2-6	NA	CATSSAQGSGSGANVLTF	TGTGCCACCAGCAGTGCCCAAGGTTCAGGCTCTGGGGCCAACGTCCTGACTTTC
NA	TRBV3-1/TRBV3-2	TRBJ1-2	NA	CASSQDRGRGYTF	TGTGCCAGCAGCCAAGACAGGGGACGCGGCTACACCTTC
NA	TRBV28	TRBJ2-1	TRBD2	CASSFSISGRPRGNEQFF	TGTGCCAGCAGCTTCTCTATAAGCGGGAGGCCCCGGGGCAATGAGCAGTTCTTC
NA	TRBV24-1	TRBJ2-7	TRBD1	CATSDRGTYEQYF	TGTGCCACCTCCGACAGGGGCACCTACGAGCAGTACTTC
NA	TRBV18	TRBJ2-7	TRBD2	CASSPLVALAESSYEQYF	TGTGCCAGCTCACCACTCGTTGCACTAGCGGAAAGCTCCTACGAGCAGTACTTC
NA	TRBV6-2/TRBV6-3	TRBJ1-2	NA	CASSPGRNYPLYGYTF	TGTGCCAGCAGTCCAGGGCGAAACTACCCACTATATGGCTACACCTTC
NA	TRBV18	TRBJ1-4	NA	CASSPSGTNEKLFF	TGTGCCAGCTCACCCTCCGGAACTAATGAAAAACTGTTTTTT
NA	TRBV7-2	TRBJ1-1	NA	CASSLQYREEAFF	TGTGCCAGCAGCTTACAGTACAGGGAAGAAGCTTTCTTT